The 6 T cell receptor beta chains presented below share a single source sample, sequenced in a study of blood T cell repertoires in COVID-19. The repertoire was sequenced with immunoSEQ multiplex PCR; TCRdb's copy has only in-frame clones and lacks some. The data contain over 120,000 clones, about four fifths of them singletons. Source material: peripheral blood. The receptors were gathered from a woman older than 75 with acute or convalescent COVID-19.

The table lists this clone with a count of one. This chain joins TRBV2 and TRBJ1-4; 8 bases align to TRBD1. CDR3 length: 15 residues. CDR1 and CDR2 (germline): SNHLY, FYNNEI. V lost 6 bases to trimming and J lost 2 bases; unmatched junction nucleotides: 5. The CDR3 bases are TGTGCCAGCAGGGGAGACAGGGGTACTAATGAAAAACTGTTTTTT. Its translation is CASRGDRGTNEKLFF.

The rearrangement uses TRBV19 and TRBJ2-6, with unresolved D. Trimming took 2 bases from V and 1 from J, leaving 3 bases between them. The germline CDR1 and CDR2 sequences are LNHDA and SQIVND (reference sequence). The CDR3 totals 14 residues. DNA of the CDR3: TGTGCCAGTAGTATACGGTCTGGGGCCAACGTCCTGACTTTC. Translation: CASSIRSGANVLTF.

The genes are TRBV5-1 and TRBJ1-3; perhaps TRBD1 as D (6 bases). CDR3 size: 15 residues. In germline, CDR1 is SGHRS, CDR2 YFSETQ. Trimming cost V 4 bases and J 0 bases, with 11 bases left between them. CDR3 residues: CASSTGTSSGNTIYF. In DNA, the CDR3 is TGCGCCAGCAGCACAGGGACCTCCTCTGGAAACACCATATATTTT.

This clone was seen only a few times. The V gene is TRBV7-3, the J gene TRBJ1-3; no firm D call. With 2 bases removed from V and 3 bases from J, the gap between germline ends came to 11 bases. The CDR3 extends over 15 amino acids. CDR1 SGHTA and CDR2 FQGTGA come from the germline V gene. CDR3 region: CASSLRGLSGNTIYF. CDR3 coding DNA: TGTGCCAGCAGCTTACGAGGGCTTAGTGGAAACACCATATATTTT.

The chain joins TRBV2 to TRBJ1-1, with unresolved D. The CDR3 covers 14 residues. CDR1 SNHLY and CDR2 FYNNEI come from the germline V gene. V was pared by 6 bases and J by 0 bases, with 11 bases between. The CDR3 coding sequence is TGTGCCAGCAGGCTACAGCTCATGAACACTGAAGCTTTCTTT. It codes for CASRLQLMNTEAFF.

J is TRBJ1-1 and V is TRBV7-2; possibly TRBD1 for D (5 bases). Trimming took 4 bases from V and 7 from J, leaving 13 bases between them. Germline V gene lookup returns CDR1 SGHTA and CDR2 FQGNSA. The CDR3 has 13 amino acids. The CDR3 spells CASSWGGGVEAFF. The CDR3 nucleotides read TGTGCCAGCAGCTGGGGGGGAGGGGTTGAAGCTTTCTTT. The full variable domain, with the rest looked up from reference TRBV7-2 and TRBJ1-1, is GAGVSQSPSNKVTEKGKDVELRCDPISGHTALYWYRQSLGQGLEFLIYFQGNSAPDKSGLPSDRFSAERTGGSVSTLTIQRTQQEDSAVYLCASSWGGGVEAFFGQGTRLTVV.